This is a list of T cell receptor beta chains from one sample in a study of cytomegalovirus exposure and HLA in healthy donors. Clones were read by immunoSEQ multiplex PCR, and TCRdb kept only the in-frame ones, dropping some. The sample records 110,000 or so clones, roughly 82% being singletons. Sequencing was done on a sample of PBMCs. The receptors come from a man between 18 and 35 years old in good health and CMV-seropositive. Both conserved end residues are part of each CDR3. The D gene is left open where the match is weak. Part of the rows lack a size; the others show once, few, many or a class for expanded clones.

D gene: TRBD2; clone size: NA; V gene: TRBV6-5; J gene: TRBJ2-3; CDR3 protein: CASSGLAGADTQYF; CDR3 DNA: TGTGCCAGCAGTGGTCTCGCGGGAGCAGATACGCAGTATTTT
D gene: TRBD2; clone size: NA; V gene: TRBV11-2; J gene: TRBJ2-7; CDR3 protein: CASSLVTSGGPYEQYF; CDR3 DNA: TGTGCCAGCAGCTTGGTTACTAGCGGGGGGCCCTACGAGCAGTACTTC
D gene: NA; clone size: NA; V gene: TRBV7-9; J gene: TRBJ1-6; CDR3 protein: CASSLQGNLGTPLHF; CDR3 DNA: TGTGCCAGCAGCTTACAGGGGAACCTGGGGACACCCCTCCACTTT
D gene: TRBD2; clone size: NA; V gene: TRBV7-7; J gene: TRBJ2-3; CDR3 protein: CASSQSGRPDTQYF; CDR3 DNA: TGTGCTAGCAGCCAAAGCGGGAGGCCAGATACGCAGTATTTT
D gene: NA; clone size: NA; V gene: TRBV9; J gene: TRBJ2-5; CDR3 protein: CASSSTPTAPQETQYF; CDR3 DNA: TGTGCCAGCAGCTCAACTCCGACAGCCCCCCAAGAGACCCAGTACTTC
D gene: TRBD1; clone size: NA; V gene: TRBV19; J gene: TRBJ2-7; CDR3 protein: CARSLGTVSYEQYF; CDR3 DNA: TGTGCCAGATCTTTAGGGACAGTGTCCTACGAGCAGTACTTC
D gene: NA; clone size: NA; V gene: TRBV5-6; J gene: TRBJ2-7; CDR3 protein: CASTLGTPSSYEQYF; CDR3 DNA: TGTGCCAGCACCTTGGGGACACCAAGCTCCTACGAGCAGTACTTC
D gene: TRBD1; clone size: NA; V gene: TRBV7-9; J gene: TRBJ1-1; CDR3 protein: CASGTGGVFSAFF; CDR3 DNA: TGTGCCTCAGGGACAGGGGGCGTCTTCTCAGCTTTCTTT
D gene: TRBD1; clone size: NA; V gene: TRBV18; J gene: TRBJ1-1; CDR3 protein: CASSPQETGGHTEAFF; CDR3 DNA: TGTGCCAGCTCGCCCCAGGAGACAGGGGGCCACACTGAAGCTTTCTTT
D gene: NA; clone size: few; V gene: TRBV27; J gene: TRBJ1-4; CDR3 protein: CASSLWPPGRTNEKLFF; CDR3 DNA: TGTGCCAGCAGTTTATGGCCCCCGGGTAGGACTAATGAAAAACTGTTTTTT
D gene: TRBD2; clone size: NA; V gene: TRBV10-2; J gene: TRBJ2-7; CDR3 protein: CATLSGDSYEQYF; CDR3 DNA: TGCGCCACTTTGAGCGGGGATTCCTACGAGCAGTACTTC
D gene: TRBD1; clone size: NA; V gene: TRBV29-1; J gene: TRBJ1-5; CDR3 protein: CSVRQDRGSNQPQHF; CDR3 DNA: TGCAGCGTACGACAGGACAGGGGAAGCAATCAGCCCCAGCATTTT
D gene: NA; clone size: few; V gene: TRBV9; J gene: TRBJ1-3; CDR3 protein: CASSAGTRTHNTIYF; CDR3 DNA: TGTGCCAGCAGCGCCGGGACACGGACCCACAACACCATATATTTT
D gene: NA; clone size: NA; V gene: TRBV7-3; J gene: TRBJ2-7; CDR3 protein: CASSEQGLGIYEQYF; CDR3 DNA: TGTGCCAGCAGTGAACAGGGCCTAGGGATTTACGAGCAGTACTTC
D gene: NA; clone size: NA; V gene: TRBV4-1; J gene: TRBJ1-1; CDR3 protein: CASSYRITMNTEAFF; CDR3 DNA: TGCGCCAGCAGCTACAGGATTACCATGAACACTGAAGCTTTCTTT
D gene: TRBD1; clone size: NA; V gene: TRBV18; J gene: TRBJ1-2; CDR3 protein: CVSSNEGQGAPVDYGYTF; CDR3 DNA: TGTGTCAGCTCGAACGAGGGACAGGGCGCTCCCGTAGACTATGGCTACACCTTC
D gene: NA; clone size: NA; V gene: TRBV5-1; J gene: TRBJ1-1; CDR3 protein: CASTWEANTEAFF; CDR3 DNA: TGCGCCAGCACCTGGGAGGCGAACACTGAAGCTTTCTTT
D gene: TRBD1; clone size: NA; V gene: TRBV6-1; J gene: TRBJ1-1; CDR3 protein: CASSEDRGGTEAFF; CDR3 DNA: TGTGCCAGCAGTGAGGACAGGGGGGGCACTGAAGCTTTCTTT
D gene: NA; clone size: NA; V gene: TRBV27; J gene: TRBJ2-7; CDR3 protein: CASSLSPPNSYEQYF; CDR3 DNA: TGTGCCAGCAGTTTATCTCCCCCCAACTCCTACGAGCAGTACTTC
D gene: TRBD1; clone size: NA; V gene: TRBV6-1; J gene: TRBJ2-7; CDR3 protein: CASATGGSFYEQYF; CDR3 DNA: TGTGCCAGTGCTACAGGGGGGTCATTCTACGAGCAGTACTTC
D gene: NA; clone size: NA; V gene: TRBV29-1; J gene: TRBJ2-5; CDR3 protein: CSSRDSEPETQYF; CDR3 DNA: TGCAGCTCACGGGACTCGGAGCCGGAGACCCAGTACTTC
D gene: NA; clone size: NA; V gene: TRBV29-1; J gene: TRBJ2-2; CDR3 protein: CSVEDLSGSGAGELFF; CDR3 DNA: TGCAGCGTTGAAGATCTGTCCGGGAGTGGAGCCGGGGAGCTGTTTTTT
D gene: TRBD2; clone size: few; V gene: TRBV15; J gene: TRBJ2-5; CDR3 protein: CATSRGVGTTQETQYF; CDR3 DNA: TGTGCCACCAGCAGAGGAGTAGGGACTACACAAGAGACCCAGTACTTC
D gene: TRBD1; clone size: NA; V gene: TRBV5-1; J gene: TRBJ2-3; CDR3 protein: CASSSSGTETDTQYF; CDR3 DNA: TGCGCCAGCAGCTCGTCCGGGACAGAGACAGATACGCAGTATTTT
D gene: NA; clone size: NA; V gene: TRBV6-6; J gene: TRBJ2-2; CDR3 protein: CASSSGNTGELFF; CDR3 DNA: TGTGCCAGCAGTTCGGGGAACACCGGGGAGCTGTTTTTT
D gene: NA; clone size: NA; V gene: TRBV6-1; J gene: TRBJ1-1; CDR3 protein: CASSEKRNTEAFF; CDR3 DNA: TGTGCCAGCAGTGAAAAGAGGAACACTGAAGCTTTCTTT
D gene: TRBD1; clone size: NA; V gene: TRBV5-6; J gene: TRBJ1-6; CDR3 protein: CASSQQNWDRRSNSPLHF; CDR3 DNA: TGTGCCAGCAGCCAACAAAACTGGGACAGACGCTCTAATTCACCCCTCCACTTT
D gene: TRBD2; clone size: NA; V gene: TRBV6-1; J gene: TRBJ2-7; CDR3 protein: CASSRLAGGSYEQYF; CDR3 DNA: TGTGCCAGCAGTCGACTAGCGGGAGGGTCCTACGAGCAGTACTTC
D gene: NA; clone size: NA; V gene: TRBV6-1; J gene: TRBJ2-3; CDR3 protein: CASSDVTDTQYF; CDR3 DNA: TGTGCCAGCAGTGATGTAACAGATACGCAGTATTTT
D gene: TRBD2; clone size: NA; V gene: TRBV10-2; J gene: TRBJ2-7; CDR3 protein: CASSDSGGGYEQYF; CDR3 DNA: TGCGCCAGCAGTGACAGCGGGGGGGGCTACGAGCAGTACTTC
D gene: TRBD2; clone size: NA; V gene: TRBV7-3; J gene: TRBJ2-7; CDR3 protein: CASRERLAGAYEQYF; CDR3 DNA: TGTGCCAGCAGGGAGAGACTAGCGGGAGCCTACGAGCAGTACTTC
D gene: NA; clone size: NA; V gene: TRBV29-1; J gene: TRBJ2-1; CDR3 protein: CSVEGLRSYNEQFF; CDR3 DNA: TGCAGCGTTGAAGGTCTCCGCTCCTACAATGAGCAGTTCTTC
D gene: TRBD2; clone size: NA; V gene: TRBV30; J gene: TRBJ2-7; CDR3 protein: CASTGTSEYEQYF; CDR3 DNA: TGTGCCTCGACCGGGACTAGCGAATACGAGCAGTACTTC
D gene: NA; clone size: few; V gene: TRBV19; J gene: TRBJ2-7; CDR3 protein: CASSEASGSSYEQYF; CDR3 DNA: TGTGCCAGTAGTGAGGCCAGTGGGAGCTCCTACGAGCAGTACTTC
D gene: TRBD1; clone size: NA; V gene: TRBV27; J gene: TRBJ2-7; CDR3 protein: CASSMDRVGEQYF; CDR3 DNA: TGTGCCAGCAGTATGGACAGGGTAGGCGAGCAGTACTTC
D gene: TRBD1; clone size: once; V gene: TRBV7-9; J gene: TRBJ1-2; CDR3 protein: CASSLRGKGTATGGYTF; CDR3 DNA: TGTGCCAGCAGCTTAAGAGGGAAAGGGACAGCGACGGGTGGCTACACCTTC
D gene: NA; clone size: NA; V gene: TRBV5-1; J gene: TRBJ2-7; CDR3 protein: CASSLEGVISYEQYF; CDR3 DNA: TGCGCCAGCAGCTTGGAGGGAGTAATTTCCTACGAGCAGTACTTC
D gene: NA; clone size: NA; V gene: TRBV28; J gene: TRBJ2-1; CDR3 protein: CASSLSIYNEQFF; CDR3 DNA: TGTGCCAGCAGTTTATCAATTTACAATGAGCAGTTCTTC
D gene: TRBD2; clone size: NA; V gene: TRBV28; J gene: TRBJ2-7; CDR3 protein: CASSSMRDYPTYEQYF; CDR3 DNA: TGTGCCAGCAGTTCAATGCGGGACTATCCGACTTACGAGCAGTACTTC
D gene: TRBD1; clone size: few; V gene: TRBV27; J gene: TRBJ1-2; CDR3 protein: CASSTGTGFNYGYTF; CDR3 DNA: TGTGCCAGCAGTACAGGGACAGGGTTTAACTATGGCTACACCTTC
D gene: NA; clone size: NA; V gene: TRBV7-6; J gene: TRBJ2-1; CDR3 protein: CASSLDSYRVTYNEQFF; CDR3 DNA: TGTGCCAGCAGCTTGGACTCTTACAGGGTTACCTACAATGAGCAGTTCTTC
D gene: NA; clone size: few; V gene: TRBV28; J gene: TRBJ2-1; CDR3 protein: CASSGRSDTRNEQFF; CDR3 DNA: TGTGCCAGCAGTGGAAGGTCCGACACCCGCAATGAGCAGTTCTTC